This TCR beta chain is from a study of blood T cell repertoires in COVID-19. Study information: Samples came from the United States, Italy and Spain, spanning acute and convalescent COVID-19. PBMCs, B-cell-depleted T cells, or T cells were the source of the cDNA or gDNA that made up the material.

Original data processing: Estimation of nucleated cell counts relied on the amplification of reference gene primers. Generated by immunoSEQ multiplex PCR, the TCRdb table keeps only in-frame clones and is missing some. The V and J calls and clone size come from that table; D and trimming were worked out from the DNA. The sample contains roughly 140,000 clones, around nine tenths of which appear only once. Germline V gene sequence: CDR1 SEHNR, CDR2 FQNEAQ (reference sequence). Germline trimming cut 2 bases from V and 5 bases from J; bases unmatched to any gene: 10. This CDR3 contains 16 residues. The gene calls are TRBV7-9 and TRBJ2-5; 8 nucleotides agree with TRBD2. This TCR derives from a woman aged 40 to 50 with acute or convalescent COVID-19. Sequencing used peripheral blood. The CDR3 here is CASSLIGREARETQYF. The CDR3, as DNA: TGTGCCAGCAGCTTAATCGGGCGGGAGGCCCGGGAGACCCAGTACTTC.